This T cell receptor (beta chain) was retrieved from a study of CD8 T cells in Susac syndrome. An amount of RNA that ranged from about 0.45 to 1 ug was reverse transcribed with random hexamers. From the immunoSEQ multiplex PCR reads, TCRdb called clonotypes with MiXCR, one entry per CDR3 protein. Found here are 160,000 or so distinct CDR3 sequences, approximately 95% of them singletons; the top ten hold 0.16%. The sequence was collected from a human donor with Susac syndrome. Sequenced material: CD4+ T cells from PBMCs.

This CDR3 reads CASSAGGLSNQPQHF. CDR3 DNA: TGTGCCAGCAGCGCCGGCGGACTTAGCAATCAGCCCCAGCATTTT. V and J are TRBV9 and TRBJ1-5; D remains unclear. V was cut by 3 bases and J by 0 bases, with 10 bases left in between. Germline values: CDR1 SGDLS, CDR2 YYNGEE. This CDR3 is built from 15 residues.